Detailed here is one T cell receptor (beta chain). The sample is drawn from a study of cytomegalovirus exposure and HLA in healthy donors. Use of 60 Vbeta and 13 Jbeta primers characterized the PCR. TCRdb's table, derived via immunoSEQ multiplex PCR, lists solely in-frame clones and lacks some. The sample lists 140,000 to 150,000 clones; 8.5% to 10% were seen once. Germline lookup yields CDR1 SNHLY and CDR2 FYNNEI. V shed 6 bases and J 5 bases; nucleotides not matched to a gene: 6. The CDR3 is 14 residues long. The chain is built from TRBV2 and TRBJ2-1; 8 bases agree with TRBD2. The source of this sequence is a man aged 50 or older in good health and CMV-seronegative. The sequencing input was PBMCs. Written as DNA, the CDR3 is TGTGCCAGCAGCCCGAGACTAGCGAACAATGAGCAGTTCTTC. Protein: CASSPRLANNEQFF.